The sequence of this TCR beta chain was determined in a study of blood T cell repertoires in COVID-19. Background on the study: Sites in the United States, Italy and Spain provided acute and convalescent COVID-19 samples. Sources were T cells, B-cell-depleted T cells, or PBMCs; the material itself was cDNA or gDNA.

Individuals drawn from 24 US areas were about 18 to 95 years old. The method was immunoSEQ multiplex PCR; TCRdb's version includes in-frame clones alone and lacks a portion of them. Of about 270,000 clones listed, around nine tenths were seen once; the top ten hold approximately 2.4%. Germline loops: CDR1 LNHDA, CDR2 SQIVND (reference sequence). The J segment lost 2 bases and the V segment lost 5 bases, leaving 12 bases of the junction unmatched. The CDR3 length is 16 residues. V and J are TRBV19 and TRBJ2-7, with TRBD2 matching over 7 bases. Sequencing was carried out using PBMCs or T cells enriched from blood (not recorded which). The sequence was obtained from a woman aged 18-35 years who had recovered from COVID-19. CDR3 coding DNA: TGTGCCAGTAGTCCTTCGGTGCGGGGGAGCACCTACGAGCAGTACTTC. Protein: CASSPSVRGSTYEQYF.